The sequence of this T cell receptor (beta chain) was determined in a study of Ad26.COV2.S vaccination and SARS-CoV-2 variants. The overall study: In the study, Ad26.COV2.S was injected intramuscularly once, or twice 56 days apart. Study results and limitations: Placebo and vaccine recipients had non-spike TCR breadth that was similar. Spike-specific CD8+ and CD4+ T cell responses reportedly showed substantial breadth after vaccination. The study found higher spike-specific TCR breadth in vaccine than placebo recipients.

A word on this clone: Its antigen is unidentified.

Method: immunoSEQ multiplex PCR; TCRdb's copy keeps in-frame clones and lacks some. The profile shows around 300,000 clones, 88% of them singletons. J lost 3 bases, V lost 8 bases, and 12 bases had no gene match. Per the germline V gene, CDR1 is MNHEY and CDR2 is SMNVEV (reference sequence). The CDR3 runs 15 residues. The sample's treatment: roughly 19 received Ad26.COV2.S at low or high dose, single or two shots; five or six received placebo; per-sample allocation not given. On day 63 after the first injection, vaccine and placebo recipients gave samples. The sequence was obtained from a person aged 18-60 years who received the Ad26.COV2.S COVID-19 vaccine or a placebo. Sequencing used peripheral blood, obtained in a trial of Ad26.COV2.S vaccine versus placebo. The chain carries TRBV27 and TRBJ2-7, with 8 bases lining up with TRBD2. CDR3 DNA: TGTGCCAGCGCAACCGGGGGGGCCGTGGTCTACGAGCAGTACTTC. Its translation is CASATGGAVVYEQYF.